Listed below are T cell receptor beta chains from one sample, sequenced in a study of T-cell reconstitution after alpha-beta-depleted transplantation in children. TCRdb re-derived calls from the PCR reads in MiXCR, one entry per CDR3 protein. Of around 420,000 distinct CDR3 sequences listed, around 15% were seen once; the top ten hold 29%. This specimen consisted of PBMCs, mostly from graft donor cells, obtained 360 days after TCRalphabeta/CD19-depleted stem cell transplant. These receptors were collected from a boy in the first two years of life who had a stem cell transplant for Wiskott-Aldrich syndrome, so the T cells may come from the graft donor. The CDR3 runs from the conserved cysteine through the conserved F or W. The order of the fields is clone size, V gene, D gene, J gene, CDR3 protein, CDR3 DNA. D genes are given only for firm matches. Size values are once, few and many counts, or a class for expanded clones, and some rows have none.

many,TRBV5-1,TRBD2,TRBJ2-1,CASRAGERGSSYNEQFF,TGCGCCAGCAGGGCGGGGGAGCGGGGGAGCTCCTACAATGAGCAGTTCTTC
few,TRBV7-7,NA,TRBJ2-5,CASSFGRRGGQETQYF,TGTGCCAGCAGCTTCGGACGGAGAGGGGGGCAAGAGACCCAGTACTTC
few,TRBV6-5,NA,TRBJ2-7,CASSYRGLGRSYEQYF,TGTGCCAGCAGTTACAGGGGTCTCGGCAGAAGCTACGAGCAGTACTTC
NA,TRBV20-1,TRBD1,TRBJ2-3,CSATTKQGFGTDTQYF,TGCAGTGCTACCACTAAACAGGGGTTCGGCACAGATACGCAGTATTTT
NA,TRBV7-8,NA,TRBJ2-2,CASSLFRTGTGTGELFF,TGTGCCAGCAGCTTATTCCGGACCGGGACTGGCACCGGGGAGCTGTTTTTT
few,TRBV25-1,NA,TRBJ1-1,CASAGPGPYTEAFF,TGTGCCAGCGCCGGACCCGGACCTTACACTGAAGCTTTCTTT
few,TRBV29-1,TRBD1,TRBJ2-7,CSVAPGSGTGSYEQYF,TGCAGCGTTGCCCCGGGGTCCGGGACAGGGTCCTACGAGCAGTACTTC
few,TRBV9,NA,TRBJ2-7,CASSVDDQGLLYEQYF,TGTGCCAGCAGCGTAGACGATCAGGGGCTTCTCTACGAGCAGTACTTC
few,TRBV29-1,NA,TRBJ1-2,CSVGRTGF,TGCAGCGTTGGCCGGACTGGCTTC
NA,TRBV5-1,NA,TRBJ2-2,CASSSINRNNGELFF,TGCGCCAGCAGCTCTATTAACAGAAACAACGGGGAGCTGTTTTTT
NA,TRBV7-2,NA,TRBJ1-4,CASSLSGWEKLFF,TGTGCCAGCAGCTTATCCGGGTGGGAAAAACTGTTTTTT
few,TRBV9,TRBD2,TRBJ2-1,CASSVVGLGQSGEQFF,TGTGCCAGCAGCGTAGTGGGACTAGGACAGTCGGGTGAGCAGTTCTTC
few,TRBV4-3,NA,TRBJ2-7,CASSRSFSYLYEQYF,TGCGCCAGCAGCCGTTCCTTTTCCTACCTCTACGAGCAGTACTTC
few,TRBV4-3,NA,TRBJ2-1,CASSQREGSEADEQFF,TGCGCCAGCAGCCAGAGAGAAGGATCTGAGGCGGATGAGCAGTTCTTC
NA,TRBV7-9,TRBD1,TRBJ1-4,CASSLQQGDREKLFF,TGTGCCAGCAGCTTACAACAGGGGGATAGGGAAAAACTGTTTTTT
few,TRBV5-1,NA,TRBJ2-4,CASSFGQGRYIQYF,TGCGCCAGCAGCTTCGGGCAGGGTCGGTACATTCAGTACTTC